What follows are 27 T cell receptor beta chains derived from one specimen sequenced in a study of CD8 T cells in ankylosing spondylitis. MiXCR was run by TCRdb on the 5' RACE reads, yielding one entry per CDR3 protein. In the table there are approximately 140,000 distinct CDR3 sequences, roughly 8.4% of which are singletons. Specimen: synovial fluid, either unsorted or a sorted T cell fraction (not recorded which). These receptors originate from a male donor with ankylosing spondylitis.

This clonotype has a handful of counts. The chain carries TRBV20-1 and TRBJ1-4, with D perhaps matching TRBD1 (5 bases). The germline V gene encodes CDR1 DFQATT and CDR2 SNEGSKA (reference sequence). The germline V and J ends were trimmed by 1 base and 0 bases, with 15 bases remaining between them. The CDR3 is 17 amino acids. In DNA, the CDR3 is TGCAGTGCTAGAGCTCCCCTCGGGGCTGCAACTAATGAAAAACTGTTTTTT. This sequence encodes CSARAPLGAATNEKLFF.

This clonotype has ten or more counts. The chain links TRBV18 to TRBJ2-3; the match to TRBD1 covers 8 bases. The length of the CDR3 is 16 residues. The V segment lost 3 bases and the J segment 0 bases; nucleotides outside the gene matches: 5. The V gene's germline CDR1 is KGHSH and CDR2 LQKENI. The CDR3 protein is CASSPPRDRSTDTQYF. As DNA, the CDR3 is TGTGCCAGCTCACCCCCCCGGGACAGGAGCACAGATACGCAGTATTTT.

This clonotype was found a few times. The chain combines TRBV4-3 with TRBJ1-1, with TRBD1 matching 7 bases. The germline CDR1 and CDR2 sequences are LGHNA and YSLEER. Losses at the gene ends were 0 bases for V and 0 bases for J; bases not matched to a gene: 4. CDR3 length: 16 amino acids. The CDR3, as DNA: TGCGCCAGCAGCCAAGATTTCGGGACAGTGAACACTGAAGCTTTCTTT. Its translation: CASSQDFGTVNTEAFF.

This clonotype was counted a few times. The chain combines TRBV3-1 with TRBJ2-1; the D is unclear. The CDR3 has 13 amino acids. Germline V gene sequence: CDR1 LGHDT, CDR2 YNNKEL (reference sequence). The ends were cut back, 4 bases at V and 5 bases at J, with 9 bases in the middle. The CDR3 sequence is CASSPYFDNEQFF. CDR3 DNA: TGTGCCAGCAGCCCTTATTTCGACAATGAGCAGTTCTTC.

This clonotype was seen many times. This chain's CDR3 is CASSSSKTGTDTQYF. The CDR3 bases are TGTGCCAGCAGCTCCTCCAAAACGGGCACAGATACGCAGTATTTT. This chain uses TRBV5-6 with TRBJ2-3; the D is unclear. Trimming took off 3 bases at V and 1 base at J, with 12 bases between the two ends. The CDR3 sequence is 15 residues long. The germline V gene encodes CDR1 SGHDT and CDR2 YYEEEE.

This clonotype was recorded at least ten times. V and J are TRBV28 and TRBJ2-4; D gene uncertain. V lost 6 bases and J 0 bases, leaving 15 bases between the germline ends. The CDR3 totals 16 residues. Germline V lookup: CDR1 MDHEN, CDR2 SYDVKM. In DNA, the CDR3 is TGTGCCAGCAGCCTATCCATGGGAATAGCCAAAAACATTCAGTACTTC. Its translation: CASSLSMGIAKNIQYF.

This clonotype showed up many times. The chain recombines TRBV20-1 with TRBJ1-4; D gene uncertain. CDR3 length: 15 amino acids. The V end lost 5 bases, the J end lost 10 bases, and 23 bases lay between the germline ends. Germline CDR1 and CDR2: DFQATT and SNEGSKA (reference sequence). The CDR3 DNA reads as TGCAGTGCTGAGATTGGACGGGTAATGAGAGGAAAACTGTTTTTT. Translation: CSAEIGRVMRGKLFF.

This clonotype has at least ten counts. Written as DNA, the CDR3 is TGCGCCAGCAGCCCGAACCCCACAGGAGGCTGGGAGACCCAGTACTTC. Translating gives CASSPNPTGGWETQYF. The rearrangement joins TRBV4-3 to TRBJ2-5, with D perhaps assigned TRBD1 or TRBD2 (5 bases each). The CDR3 totals 16 residues. The germline V and J ends were trimmed by 4 bases and 5 bases, with 20 bases remaining between them. Germline V lookup: CDR1 LGHNA, CDR2 YSLEER.

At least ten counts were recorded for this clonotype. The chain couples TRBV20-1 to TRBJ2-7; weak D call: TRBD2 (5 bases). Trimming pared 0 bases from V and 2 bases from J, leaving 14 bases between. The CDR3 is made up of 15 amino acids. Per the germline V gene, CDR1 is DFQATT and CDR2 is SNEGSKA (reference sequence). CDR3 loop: CSARDPGVNPYEQYF. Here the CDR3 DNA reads TGCAGTGCTAGAGATCCCGGGGTTAACCCCTACGAGCAGTACTTC.

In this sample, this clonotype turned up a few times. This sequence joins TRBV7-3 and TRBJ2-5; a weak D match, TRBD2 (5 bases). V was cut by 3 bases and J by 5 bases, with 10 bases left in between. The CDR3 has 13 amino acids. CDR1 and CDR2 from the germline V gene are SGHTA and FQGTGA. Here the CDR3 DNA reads TGTGCCAGCAGCTTCGGGGTTGAGGAGACCCAGTACTTC. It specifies CASSFGVEETQYF.

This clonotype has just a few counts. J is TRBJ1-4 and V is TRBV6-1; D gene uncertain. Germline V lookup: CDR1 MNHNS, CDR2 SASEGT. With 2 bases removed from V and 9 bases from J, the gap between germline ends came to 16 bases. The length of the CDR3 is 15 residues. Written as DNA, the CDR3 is TGTGCCAGCAGTGAATTAGTGCTTACTCTCCAAAAACTGTTTTTT. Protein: CASSELVLTLQKLFF.

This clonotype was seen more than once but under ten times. CDR3 sequence reads: CASSPLGLAETQYF. Written as DNA, the CDR3 is TGTGCCAGCTCACCACTGGGACTAGCGGAGACCCAGTACTTC. V is TRBV18 and J is TRBJ2-5, with 10 bases aligning to TRBD2. The CDR3 sequence is 14 residues long. The V gene end was trimmed by 1 base and the J gene end by 5 bases; junction bases not matched to a gene: 1. Germline CDR1 KGHSH, CDR2 LQKENI. Complete variable domain (other parts from reference TRBV18 and TRBJ2-5): NAGVMQNPRHLVRRRGQEARLRCSPMKGHSHVYWYRQLPEEGLKFMVYLQKENIIDESGMPKERFSAEFPKEGPSILRIQQVVRGDSAAYFCASSPLGLAETQYFGPGTRLLVL.

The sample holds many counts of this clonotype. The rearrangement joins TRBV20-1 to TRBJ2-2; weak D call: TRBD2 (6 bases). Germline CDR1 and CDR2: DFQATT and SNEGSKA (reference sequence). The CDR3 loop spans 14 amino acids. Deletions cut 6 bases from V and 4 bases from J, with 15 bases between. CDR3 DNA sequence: TGCAGTGCCGGGGGTCCCACGGGCACCGGGGAGCTGTTTTTT. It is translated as CSAGGPTGTGELFF.

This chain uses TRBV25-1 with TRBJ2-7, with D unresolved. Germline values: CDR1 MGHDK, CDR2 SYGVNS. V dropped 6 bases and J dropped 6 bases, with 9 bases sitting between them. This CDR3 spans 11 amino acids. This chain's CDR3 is CASSRSGEQYF. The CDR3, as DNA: TGTGCCAGCAGCCGCTCCGGCGAGCAGTACTTC.

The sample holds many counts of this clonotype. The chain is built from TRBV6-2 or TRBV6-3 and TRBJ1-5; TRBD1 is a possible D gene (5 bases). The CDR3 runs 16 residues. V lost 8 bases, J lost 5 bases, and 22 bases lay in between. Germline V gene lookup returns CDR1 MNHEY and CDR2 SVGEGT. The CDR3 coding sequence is TGTGCCAGCTCAGTGCTGGGGCCGACGGCGGATCAGCCCCAGCATTTT. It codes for CASSVLGPTADQPQHF.

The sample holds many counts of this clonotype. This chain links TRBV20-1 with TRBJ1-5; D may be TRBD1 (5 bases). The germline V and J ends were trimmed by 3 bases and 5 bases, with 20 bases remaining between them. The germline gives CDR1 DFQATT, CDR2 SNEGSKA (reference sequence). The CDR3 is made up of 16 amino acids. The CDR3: CSASQGAGIRDQPQHF. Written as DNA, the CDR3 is TGCAGTGCTAGTCAAGGGGCAGGGATAAGGGATCAGCCCCAGCATTTT.

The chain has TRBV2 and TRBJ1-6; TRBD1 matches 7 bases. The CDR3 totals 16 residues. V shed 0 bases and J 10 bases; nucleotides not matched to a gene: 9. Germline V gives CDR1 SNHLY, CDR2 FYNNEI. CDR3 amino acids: CASSEARAGGSSPLHF. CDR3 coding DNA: TGTGCCAGCAGTGAAGCGAGGGCAGGGGGAAGCTCACCCCTCCACTTT. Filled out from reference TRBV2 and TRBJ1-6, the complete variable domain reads EPEVTQTPSHQVTQMGQEVILRCVPISNHLYFYWYRQILGQKVEFLVSFYNNEISEKSEIFDDQFSVERPDGSNFTLKIRSTKLEDSAMYFCASSEARAGGSSPLHFGNGTRLTVT.

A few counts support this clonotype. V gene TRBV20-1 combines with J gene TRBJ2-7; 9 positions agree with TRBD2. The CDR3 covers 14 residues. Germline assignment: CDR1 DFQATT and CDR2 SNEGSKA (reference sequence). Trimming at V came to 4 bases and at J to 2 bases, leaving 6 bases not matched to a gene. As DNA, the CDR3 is TGCAGTGCTACGACTAGCGGAAATCCCTACGAGCAGTACTTC. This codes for CSATTSGNPYEQYF.

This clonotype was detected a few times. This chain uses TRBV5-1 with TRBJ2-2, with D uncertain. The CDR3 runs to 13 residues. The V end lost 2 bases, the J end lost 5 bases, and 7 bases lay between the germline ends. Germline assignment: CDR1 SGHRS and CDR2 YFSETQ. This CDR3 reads CASSFGLTGELFF. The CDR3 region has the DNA TGCGCCAGCAGCTTCGGCCTTACCGGGGAGCTGTTTTTT.

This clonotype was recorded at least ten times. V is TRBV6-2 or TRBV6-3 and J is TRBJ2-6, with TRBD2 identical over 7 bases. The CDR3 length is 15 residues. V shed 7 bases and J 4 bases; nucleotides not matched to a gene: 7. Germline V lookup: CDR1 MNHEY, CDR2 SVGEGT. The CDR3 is CASTLGGAGANVLTF. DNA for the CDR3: TGTGCCAGCACCCTGGGAGGGGCCGGGGCCAACGTCCTGACTTTC.

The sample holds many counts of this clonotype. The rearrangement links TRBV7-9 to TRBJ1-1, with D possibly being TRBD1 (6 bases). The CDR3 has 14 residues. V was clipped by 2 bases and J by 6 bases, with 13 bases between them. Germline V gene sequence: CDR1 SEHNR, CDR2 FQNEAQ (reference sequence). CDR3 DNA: TGTGCCAGCAGCTTACAGGCAGGGGAGGCTGAAGCTTTCTTT. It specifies CASSLQAGEAEAFF.

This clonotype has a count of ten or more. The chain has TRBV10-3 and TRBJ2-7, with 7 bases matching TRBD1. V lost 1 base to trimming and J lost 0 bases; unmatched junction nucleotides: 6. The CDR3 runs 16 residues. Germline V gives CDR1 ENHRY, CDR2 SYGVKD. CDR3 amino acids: CAISEYVRDSSYEQYF. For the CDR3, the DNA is TGTGCCATCAGTGAGTATGTACGGGACAGCTCCTACGAGCAGTACTTC.

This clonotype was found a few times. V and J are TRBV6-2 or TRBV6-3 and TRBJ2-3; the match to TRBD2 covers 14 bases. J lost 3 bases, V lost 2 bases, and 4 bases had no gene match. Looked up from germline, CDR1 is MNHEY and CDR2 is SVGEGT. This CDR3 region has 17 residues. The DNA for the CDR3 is TGTGCCAGCAGTTACCCGGGACTAGCGGGGGAAACAGATACGCAGTATTTT. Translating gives CASSYPGLAGETDTQYF.

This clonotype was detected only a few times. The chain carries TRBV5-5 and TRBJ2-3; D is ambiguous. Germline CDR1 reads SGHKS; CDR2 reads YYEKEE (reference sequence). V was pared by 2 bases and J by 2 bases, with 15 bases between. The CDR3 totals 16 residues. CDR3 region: CASSFAELAHTDTQYF. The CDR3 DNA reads TGTGCCAGCAGCTTTGCCGAATTGGCCCACACAGATACGCAGTATTTT.

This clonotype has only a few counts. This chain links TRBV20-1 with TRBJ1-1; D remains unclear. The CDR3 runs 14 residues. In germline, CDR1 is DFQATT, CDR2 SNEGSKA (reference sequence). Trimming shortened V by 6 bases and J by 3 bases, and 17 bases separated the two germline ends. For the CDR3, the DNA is TGCAGTGCCTTTAACCCGGCCCAATACACTGAAGCTTTCTTT. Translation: CSAFNPAQYTEAFF.

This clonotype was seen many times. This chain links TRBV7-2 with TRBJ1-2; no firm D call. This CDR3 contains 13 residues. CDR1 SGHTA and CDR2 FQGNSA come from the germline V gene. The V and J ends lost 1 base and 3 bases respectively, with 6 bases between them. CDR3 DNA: TGTGCCAGCAGCTTAGGAACGGACTATGGCTACACCTTC. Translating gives CASSLGTDYGYTF.

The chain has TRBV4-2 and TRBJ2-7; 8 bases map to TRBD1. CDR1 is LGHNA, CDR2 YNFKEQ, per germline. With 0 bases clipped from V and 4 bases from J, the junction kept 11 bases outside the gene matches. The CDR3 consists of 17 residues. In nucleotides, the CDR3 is TGTGCCAGCAGCCAAGAGGTCCCCGGGACAGGTAGTTACGAGCAGTACTTC. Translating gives CASSQEVPGTGSYEQYF.